The sequence of this TCR beta chain was determined in a study of identical twins. The authors used template switching to add a universal primer site and gave cDNA unique molecular identifiers. Using its own MiXCR run on the 5' RACE reads, TCRdb lists one record per CDR3 protein. The sample includes more than 1.5 million distinct CDR3 sequences, around 33% of them seen just once. This clonotype was detected only a few times. Its antigen is not known. Study-level results: Its conclusions, products of cross-sectional statistical analysis, did not come from following the same donors.

The V segment lost 3 bases and the J segment 8 bases; nucleotides outside the gene matches: 3. Germline V CDR1 and CDR2: MDHEN, SYDVKM. The CDR3 spans 12 residues. This clonotype was sampled from a newborn girl in good health. V gene TRBV28 combines with J gene TRBJ1-2; 7 bases align to TRBD1. The sample was cord blood. Written as DNA, the CDR3 is TGTGCCAGCAGTTTTCGGACAGGCGGCTACACCTTC. Its translation: CASSFRTGGYTF.